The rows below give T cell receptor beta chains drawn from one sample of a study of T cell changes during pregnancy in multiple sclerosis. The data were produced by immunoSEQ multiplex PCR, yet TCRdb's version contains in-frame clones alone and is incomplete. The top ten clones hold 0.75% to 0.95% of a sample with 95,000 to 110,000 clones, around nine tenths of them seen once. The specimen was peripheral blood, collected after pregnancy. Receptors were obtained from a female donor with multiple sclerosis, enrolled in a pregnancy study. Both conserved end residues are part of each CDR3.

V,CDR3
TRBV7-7,CASSPGQGPYEQYF
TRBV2,CASSAPTAYTEAFF
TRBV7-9,CASSLKGGTGKSGYTF
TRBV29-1,CSVATGLAVGAFF
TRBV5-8,CASTPRVYRGTGELFF
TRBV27,CASSLTADRGPVF
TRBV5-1,CASSLVSSYNEKLFF
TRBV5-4,CASSLASGYYNEQFF
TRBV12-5,CASGLVSDQPQHF
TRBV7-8,CASSVLGASFYNEQFF
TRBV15,CATSRDLAGDPTDTQYF
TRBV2,CASSLSQNTEAFF
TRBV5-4,CASTSWDSWDTGELFF
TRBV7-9,CASSFGTVGYTF
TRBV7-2,CASSLQGPRGSYEQYF
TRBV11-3,CASSLSQGADTQYF
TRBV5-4,CASSLDRNYGYTF
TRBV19,CASSIFGRQTAGNTIYF
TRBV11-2,CASSLMGTSGQETQYF
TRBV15,CATSRDLLGLTGELFF
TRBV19,CASRPNIRDRENNEQFF
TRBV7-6,CASRLAGEITGELFF
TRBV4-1,CASSQDGGSGPQHF
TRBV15,CATGDRGFNSPLHF
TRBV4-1,CASSQGPSGRANEQFF
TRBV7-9,CASSLYGSRSEAFF
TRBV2,CASSGLAGERTQYF
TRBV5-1,CASSAGQNYGYTF
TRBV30,CAWVHQGTEAFF
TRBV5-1,CASRRTGHGNEKLFF
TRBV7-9,CASTWGGEQTQYF
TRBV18,CASHGTGGNQPQHF
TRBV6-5,CASSLTVYSNQPQHF
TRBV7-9,CASSLAGQVDTQYF
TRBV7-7,CASSPVAYNTGELFF
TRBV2,CASSTTPSQNQPQHF
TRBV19,CASSRQGDTEAFF
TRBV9,CASSQRGASGGTDTQYF
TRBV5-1,CASSGGQATILNEQFF
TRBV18,CASSPQGMSKNIQYF
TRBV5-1,CASSLAGGDSPLHF
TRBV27,CASSFGSGTYYEQYF
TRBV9,CASSVEMGGLLNEQYF
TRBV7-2,CASSLLGGRTGELFF
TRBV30,CAWSVMFARGKQGYEQYF
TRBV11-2,CASSLDRQGPQPQHF
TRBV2,CASSAGTGINEQFF
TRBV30,CAWSVDAGGEQYF
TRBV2,CASSEWGRWIAGNQPQHF
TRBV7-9,CASSLLPDFPRGYNEQFF